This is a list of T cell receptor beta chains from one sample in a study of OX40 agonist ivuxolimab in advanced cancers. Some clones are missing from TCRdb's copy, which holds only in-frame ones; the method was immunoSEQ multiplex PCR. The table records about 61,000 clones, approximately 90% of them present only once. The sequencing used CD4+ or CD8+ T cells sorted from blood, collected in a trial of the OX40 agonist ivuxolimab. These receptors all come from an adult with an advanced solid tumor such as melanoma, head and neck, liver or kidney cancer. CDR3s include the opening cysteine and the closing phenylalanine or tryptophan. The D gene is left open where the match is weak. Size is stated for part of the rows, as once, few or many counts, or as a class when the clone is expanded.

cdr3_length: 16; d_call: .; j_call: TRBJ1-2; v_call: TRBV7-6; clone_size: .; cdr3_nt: TGTGCCAGCAGCTTAGCTGGGGGCTATCTCAACTATGGCTACACCTTC; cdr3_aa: CASSLAGGYLNYGYTF
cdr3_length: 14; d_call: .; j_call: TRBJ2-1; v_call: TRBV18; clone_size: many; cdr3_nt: TGTGCCAGCTCACCGACTGGGTTCTACAATGAGCAGTTCTTC; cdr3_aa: CASSPTGFYNEQFF
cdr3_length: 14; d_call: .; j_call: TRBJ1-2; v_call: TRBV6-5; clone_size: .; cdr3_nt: TGTGCCAGCAGTTACCAGGGAAACAACTATGGCTACACCTTC; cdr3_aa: CASSYQGNNYGYTF
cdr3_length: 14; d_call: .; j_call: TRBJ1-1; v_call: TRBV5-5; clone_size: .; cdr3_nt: TGTGCCAGCAGCTTGGGGCAGGGAGGGGTCGGAGCTTTCTTT; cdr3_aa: CASSLGQGGVGAFF
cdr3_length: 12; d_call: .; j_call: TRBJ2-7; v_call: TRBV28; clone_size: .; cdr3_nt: TGTGCCAGCAGTTTCCGGACAGACGAGCAGTACTTC; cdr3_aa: CASSFRTDEQYF
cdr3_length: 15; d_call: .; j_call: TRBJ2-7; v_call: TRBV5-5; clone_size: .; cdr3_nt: TGTGCCAGCAGGTACCGGGACCCTGAAAACTACGAGCAGTACTTC; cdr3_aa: CASRYRDPENYEQYF
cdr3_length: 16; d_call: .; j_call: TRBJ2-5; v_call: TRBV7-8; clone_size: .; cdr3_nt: TGTGCCAGCAGCCCCCCCCTCGGGACGGTGCAAGAGACCCAGTACTTC; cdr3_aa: CASSPPLGTVQETQYF
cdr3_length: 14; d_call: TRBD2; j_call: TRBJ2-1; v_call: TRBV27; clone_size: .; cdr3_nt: TGTGCCAGCAGTTGGGCTAGCGGGGGGGATGAGCAGTTCTTC; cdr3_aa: CASSWASGGDEQFF
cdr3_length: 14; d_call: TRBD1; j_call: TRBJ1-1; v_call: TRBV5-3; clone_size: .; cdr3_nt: TGTGCCAGAAGCTTGAGGACAGGGAAAACTGAAGCTTTCTTT; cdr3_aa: CARSLRTGKTEAFF
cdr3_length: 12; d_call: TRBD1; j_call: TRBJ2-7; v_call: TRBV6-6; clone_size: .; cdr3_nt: TGTGCCAGCAGTGGGACAGGGCGCGAGCAGTACTTC; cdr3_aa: CASSGTGREQYF
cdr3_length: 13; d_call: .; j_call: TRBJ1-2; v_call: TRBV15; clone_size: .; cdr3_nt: TGTGCCACCAGCAGAGACGGGAATGATGGCTACACCTTC; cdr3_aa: CATSRDGNDGYTF
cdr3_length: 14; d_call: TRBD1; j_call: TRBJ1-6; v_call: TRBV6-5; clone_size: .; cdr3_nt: TGTGCCAGGGGGGACAGGAAAGACAATTCACCCCTCCACTTT; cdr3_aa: CARGDRKDNSPLHF
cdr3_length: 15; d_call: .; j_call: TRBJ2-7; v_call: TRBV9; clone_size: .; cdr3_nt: TGTGCCAGCAGCGTGGCGGCAGCTCCGACCTACGAGCAGTACTTC; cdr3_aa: CASSVAAAPTYEQYF
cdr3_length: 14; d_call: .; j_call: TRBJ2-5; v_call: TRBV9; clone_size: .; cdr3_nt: TGTGCCAGCAGCGTAGGAGGGGGGCAAGAGACCCAGTACTTC; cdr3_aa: CASSVGGGQETQYF
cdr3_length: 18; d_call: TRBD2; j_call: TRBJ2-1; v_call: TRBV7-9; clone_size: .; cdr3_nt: TGTGCCAGCAGCCCGCCGGGACTAGCGGGGGGGCTCTACAATGAGCAGTTCTTC; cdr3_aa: CASSPPGLAGGLYNEQFF
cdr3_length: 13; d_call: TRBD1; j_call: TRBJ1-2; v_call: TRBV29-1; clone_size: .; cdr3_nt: TGCAGCGTCCGACAGGGGGAGTACTATGGCTACACCTTC; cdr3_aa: CSVRQGEYYGYTF
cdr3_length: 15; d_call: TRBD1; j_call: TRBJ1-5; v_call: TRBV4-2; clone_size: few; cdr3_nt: TGTGCCAGCAGCCAAGTAGGGGGCGAGGTTCAGCCCCAGCATTTT; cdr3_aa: CASSQVGGEVQPQHF
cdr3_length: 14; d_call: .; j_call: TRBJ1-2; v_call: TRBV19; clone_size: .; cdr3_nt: TGTGCCAGTAGGGACGACAGAGGGGTCGGTGGCTACACCTTC; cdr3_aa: CASRDDRGVGGYTF
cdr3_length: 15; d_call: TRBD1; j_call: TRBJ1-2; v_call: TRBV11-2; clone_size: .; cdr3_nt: TGTGCCAGCGGGCAAGGGACAGGGGCTAACTATGGCTACACCTTC; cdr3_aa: CASGQGTGANYGYTF
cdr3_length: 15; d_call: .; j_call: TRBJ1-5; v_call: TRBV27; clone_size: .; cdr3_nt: TGTGCCAGCAGTTTATCGCCGACAGGATATCAGCCCCAGCATTTT; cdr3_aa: CASSLSPTGYQPQHF
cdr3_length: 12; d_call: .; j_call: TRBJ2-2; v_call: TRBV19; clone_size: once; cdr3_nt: TGTGCCAGTAGTCATAACACCGGGGAGCTGTTTTTT; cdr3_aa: CASSHNTGELFF
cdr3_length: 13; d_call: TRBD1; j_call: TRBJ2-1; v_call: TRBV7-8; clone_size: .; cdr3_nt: TGTGCCAGCAGCGTACAGGGGAACAATGAGCAGTTCTTC; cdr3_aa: CASSVQGNNEQFF
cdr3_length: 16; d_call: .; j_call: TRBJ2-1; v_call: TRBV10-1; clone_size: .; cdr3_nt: TGCGCCAGCAGTGAGTGGGTAGCTGGAAACTACAATGAGCAGTTCTTC; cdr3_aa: CASSEWVAGNYNEQFF
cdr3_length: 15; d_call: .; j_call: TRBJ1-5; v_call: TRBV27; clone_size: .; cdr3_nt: TGTGCCAGCAGTTTCCGCGACCTACCGGGGCAGCCCCAGCATTTT; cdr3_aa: CASSFRDLPGQPQHF
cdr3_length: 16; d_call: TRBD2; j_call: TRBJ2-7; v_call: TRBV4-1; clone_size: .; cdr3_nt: TGCGCCAGCAGCCAAGAGTACCTAGCGGGCGTGTACGAGCAGTACTTC; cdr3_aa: CASSQEYLAGVYEQYF
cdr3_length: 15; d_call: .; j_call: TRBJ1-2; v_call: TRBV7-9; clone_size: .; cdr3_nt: TGTGCCAGCAGCTTAGGATCTTATTCCATCTATGGCTACACCTTC; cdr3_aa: CASSLGSYSIYGYTF